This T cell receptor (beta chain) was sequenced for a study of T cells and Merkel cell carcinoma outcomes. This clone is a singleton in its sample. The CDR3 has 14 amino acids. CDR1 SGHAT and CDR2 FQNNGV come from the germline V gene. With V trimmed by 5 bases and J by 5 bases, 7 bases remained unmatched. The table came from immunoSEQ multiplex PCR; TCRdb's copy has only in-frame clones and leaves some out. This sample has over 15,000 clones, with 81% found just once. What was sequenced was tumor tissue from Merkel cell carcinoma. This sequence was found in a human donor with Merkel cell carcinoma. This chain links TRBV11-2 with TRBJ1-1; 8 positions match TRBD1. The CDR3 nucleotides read TGTGCCAGCAGCCCTAGAACAGGGGGGACTGAAGCTTTCTTT. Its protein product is CASSPRTGGTEAFF.